This passage covers 16 T cell receptor beta chains from one sample sequenced in a study of T cells in Graves' hyperthyroidism and ophthalmopathy (dated by TCRdb to between 2017 and 2020). Receptor libraries were prepared by multiplex PCR. The instrument was an Illumina HiSeq 2000. Amplification of TCR beta CDR3 regions was carried out from RNA transcripts. The TCR CDR3 was subjected to a first round of RT-PCR using the HTBI primer set and the Qiagen OneStep RT-PCR kit. TCRdb reworked the public reads: Q25 trimming with fastp, MiXCR clone assembly, productive beta chains retained. Each entry merges the rows of one CDR3 protein and shows their most common DNA and genes. The sample data list 550,000 to 600,000 distinct CDR3 sequences, and 11% to 15% of these were observed just once. Clones ranked in the top ten supply 6.5% to 9% of the sample. Input material: blood. The receptors were sampled from a woman aged 18-35 years with Graves' ophthalmopathy.

This clonotype was counted at least ten times. The gene calls are TRBV6-1 and TRBJ2-3, with D perhaps matching TRBD2 (6 bases). Between the trimmed V and J ends, which lost 6 bases and 0 bases, there was a span of 10 bases. Germline V lookup: CDR1 MNHNS, CDR2 SASEGT. The CDR3 is 14 residues long. In nucleotides, the CDR3 is TGTGCCAGCAGCAGGGAGGAAAGCACAGATACGCAGTATTTT. Its protein product is CASSREESTDTQYF.

This clonotype appeared a few times. This chain uses TRBV27 with TRBJ1-1; the match to TRBD1 covers 8 bases. The junction had 8 bases not matched to a gene; V was cut back by 3 bases and J by 5 bases. CDR3 length: 15 residues. Germline V gene data show CDR1 as MNHEY and CDR2 as SMNVEV (reference sequence). The CDR3 nucleotides read TGTGCCAGCAGTTTGGAGCAGGGGGCGAGGACTGAAGCTTTCTTT. Its translation: CASSLEQGARTEAFF.

This clonotype appeared many times. One end of the junction varies from germline; a read error may be responsible. The rearrangement links TRBV20-1 to TRBJ1-1; TRBD1 aligns across 8 bases. The CDR3 length is 19 residues. CDR1 and CDR2 from the germline V gene are DFQATT and SNEGSKA (reference sequence). The CDR3 loop is CNARELPGQGAFMNTEAFF. CDR3 nucleotide sequence: TGCAATGCTAGAGAGCTACCTGGACAGGGAGCCTTTATGAACACTGAAGCTTTCTTT.

This clonotype was recorded a few times. The V call is TRBV29-1, the J call TRBJ2-7; D is unclear. V gave up 2 bases and J gave up 7 bases, with 15 bases separating them. Germline V gene lookup returns CDR1 SQVTM and CDR2 ANQGSEA. The CDR3 has 13 residues. The CDR3: CSVELLDPLEQYF. The CDR3 DNA is TGCAGCGTTGAACTCCTAGACCCCCTGGAGCAGTACTTC.

V and J are TRBV12-3 or TRBV12-4 and TRBJ1-2, with D tentatively TRBD1 (5 bases). V lost 6 bases and J lost 4, with 15 bases in between. This CDR3 contains 14 residues. CDR3 protein: CASRSTGVGYGYTF. DNA for the CDR3: TGTGCCAGCAGGAGCACGGGGGTAGGCTATGGCTACACCTTC.

V is TRBV3-1 and J is TRBJ2-2, with TRBD2 as a possible D gene (7 bases). Germline V gene data show CDR1 as LGHDT and CDR2 as YNNKEL (reference sequence). The CDR3 loop spans 16 amino acids. Trimming took 3 bases from V and 2 from J, leaving 13 bases between them. The CDR3 DNA is TGTGCCAGCAGCCACGCGGGGGACACTAACACCGGGGAGCTGTTTTTT. This gives the protein CASSHAGDTNTGELFF.

This clonotype occurred many times. This CDR3 reads CASSARGGYEQYF. CDR3 sequence (DNA): TGTGCCAGCAGCGCCCGGGGGGGCTACGAGCAGTACTTC. The chain uses TRBV27 and TRBJ2-7; 8 nucleotides agree with TRBD2. This CDR3 comprises 13 residues. Germline CDR1 and CDR2: MNHEY and SMNVEV (reference sequence). The V and J ends lost 6 bases and 3 bases, in that order; junction bases with no gene match: 4.

This clonotype has at least ten counts. One end of the junction does not line up with germline, which may come from a read error. The rearrangement joins TRBV6-2 or TRBV6-3 to TRBJ2-1, with D perhaps TRBD2 (6 bases). This CDR3 comprises 15 residues. Germline V CDR1 and CDR2: MNHEY, SVGEGT. The CDR3 region is CVSIHRRGSGNEQFF. DNA for the CDR3: TGTGTCAGCATCCATCGTCGGGGGTCCGGCAATGAGCAGTTCTTC.

The table lists this clonotype with many counts. The chain links TRBV20-1 to TRBJ2-3; TRBD1 matches at 9 bases. The germline CDR1 and CDR2 sequences are DFQATT and SNEGSKA (reference sequence). The CDR3 covers 13 residues. V gave up 6 bases and J gave up 4 bases; unmatched junction bases: 5. The CDR3 loop is CSATQGAADTQYF. CDR3 nucleotide sequence: TGCAGTGCCACACAGGGGGCCGCAGATACGCAGTATTTT.

This clonotype was recorded at least ten times. The rearrangement links TRBV6-1 to TRBJ1-5, with D perhaps TRBD1 (5 bases). Germline loops: CDR1 MNHNS, CDR2 SASEGT. Trimming shortened V by 5 bases and J by 1 base, and 18 bases separated the two germline ends. The CDR3 runs to 17 residues. The CDR3, as DNA: TGTGCCAGCAGTCGTGGGACCATCCGAAGGAGCAATCAGCCCCAGCATTTT. It is translated as CASSRGTIRRSNQPQHF.

The chain uses TRBV6-1 and TRBJ2-7, with a tentative D call TRBD2 (6 bases). The V gene's germline CDR1 is MNHNS and CDR2 SASEGT. The CDR3 spans 13 residues. Trimming took off 6 bases at V and 2 bases at J, with 11 bases between the two ends. Written as DNA, the CDR3 is TGTGCCAGCAGAAATCTAGCGACCTACGAGCAGTACTTC. This codes for CASRNLATYEQYF.

This clonotype was counted at least ten times. This chain uses TRBV20-1 with TRBJ2-1; no clear D. The CDR3 is 12 amino acids. CDR1 and CDR2 (germline): DFQATT, SNEGSKA (reference sequence). The ends were cut back, 3 bases at V and 5 bases at J, with 8 bases in the middle. DNA for the CDR3: TGCAGTGCTAGCTTGCGCCACAATGAGCAGTTCTTC. Its translation is CSASLRHNEQFF.

This clonotype was seen a few times. The V call is TRBV2, the J call TRBJ2-1, with TRBD1 matching over 7 bases. The CDR3 spans 16 residues. Trimming took 6 bases from V and 0 from J; bases not matched to a gene: 8. The germline CDR1 and CDR2 sequences are SNHLY and FYNNEI. As DNA, the CDR3 is TGTGCCAGCAGCCTGACAGGGATGAGCTCCTACAATGAGCAGTTCTTC. This encodes CASSLTGMSSYNEQFF.

This chain connects TRBV27 to TRBJ2-1; 9 bases fit TRBD2. This CDR3 region has 15 residues. J gave up 9 bases and V 5 bases, and 11 bases lay outside the gene matches. Germline CDR1 is MNHEY and CDR2 is SMNVEV (reference sequence). The CDR3 bases are TGTGCCAGCAGTCCCTTAGCGGGAGTAGGCGGTGAGCAGTTCTTC. Translation gives CASSPLAGVGGEQFF.

This clonotype appeared a few times. This chain connects TRBV7-3 to TRBJ2-5; D may be TRBD1 (5 bases). V lost 2 bases and J lost 3, with 7 bases in between. The CDR3 is 13 amino acids. Germline V CDR1 and CDR2: SGHTA, FQGTGA. CDR3 protein: CASSLGAEETQYF. The CDR3 coding sequence is TGTGCCAGCAGCTTAGGGGCGGAAGAGACCCAGTACTTC.

A few counts support this clonotype. CDR3 protein: CASSPRRQQESGYTF. The CDR3 DNA reads TGTGCCAGCTCACCACGTCGACAGCAAGAGAGTGGCTACACCTTC. The V call is TRBV18, the J call TRBJ1-2, with a possible D match to TRBD1 (5 bases). Germline CDR1 KGHSH, CDR2 LQKENI. Trimming left V 1 base short and J 7 bases short, with 16 bases between. The CDR3 consists of 15 residues.